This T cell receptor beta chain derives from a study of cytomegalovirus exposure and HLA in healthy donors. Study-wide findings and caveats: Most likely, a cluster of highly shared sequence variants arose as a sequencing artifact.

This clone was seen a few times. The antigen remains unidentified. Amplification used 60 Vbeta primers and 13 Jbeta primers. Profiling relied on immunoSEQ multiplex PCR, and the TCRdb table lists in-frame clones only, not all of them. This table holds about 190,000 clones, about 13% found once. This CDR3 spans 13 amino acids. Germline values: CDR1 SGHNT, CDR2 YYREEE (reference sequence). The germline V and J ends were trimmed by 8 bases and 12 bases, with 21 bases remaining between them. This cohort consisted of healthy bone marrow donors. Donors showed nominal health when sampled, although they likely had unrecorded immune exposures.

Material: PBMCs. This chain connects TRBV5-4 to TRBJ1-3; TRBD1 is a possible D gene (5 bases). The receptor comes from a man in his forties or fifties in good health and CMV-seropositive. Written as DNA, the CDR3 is TGTGCCAGAACCTTTAAGGGCGGAGACAGCATATATTTT. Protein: CARTFKGGDSIYF.